This T cell receptor (beta chain) was recovered during a study of OX40 agonist ivuxolimab in advanced cancers. Some clones are missing from TCRdb's copy, which holds only in-frame ones; the method was immunoSEQ multiplex PCR. Of about 93,000 clones in the sample, roughly 94% were seen once. V was trimmed by 3 bases and J by 0 bases, leaving 24 bases between them. The CDR3 is 19 amino acids. Looked up from germline, CDR1 is SQVTM and CDR2 is ANQGSEA. The chain links TRBV29-1 to TRBJ2-1; either TRBD1 or TRBD2 may supply D (5 bases each). This TCR came from an adult with an advanced solid tumor such as melanoma, head and neck, liver or kidney cancer. The starting material was CD4+ or CD8+ T cells sorted from blood, obtained in a trial of the OX40 agonist ivuxolimab. The CDR3 protein is CSVEGRRKGSRSSYNEQFF. CDR3 bases: TGCAGCGTTGAGGGACGTCGTAAGGGGAGTCGGAGCTCCTACAATGAGCAGTTCTTC.